These 31 T cell receptor beta chains were sequenced from one sample in a study of T cell repertoires in cytomegalovirus infection (dated by TCRdb to between 2017 and 2020). What the treatment or condition label conveys for this sample: in vitro stimulation with specific CMV peptide epitopes to enrich CMV-specific T cells. Sequenced using an Illumina HiSeq 1500. Clones were called with MiXCR by TCRdb after fastp trimmed the public reads at Q25, and only in-frame beta chains were retained. Every distinct CDR3 protein forms one entry, paired with its most common genes and DNA. The table for this sample lists 100,000 to 150,000 distinct CDR3 sequences; around 32% of them were counted only once. The ten most abundant clones make up under 65% of the sample. Their antigen targets remain unknown. The sequencing here drew on CD8+ T cells from cultured PBMCs, taken from culture after CMV antigen stimulation. The source of these receptors is a human donor in good health (CMV status not recorded). Some clones in this sample may be carry-over from other donors' samples.

CDR3 coding DNA: TGTGCCAGCAGTTTAGGGGAGCCTGGCCTCTATGGCTACACCTTC. Its translation: CASSLGEPGLYGYTF. This chain connects TRBV27 to TRBJ1-2; no clear D. CDR1 MNHEY and CDR2 SMNVEV come from the germline V gene (reference sequence). Trimming shortened V by 2 bases and J by 4 bases, and 14 bases separated the two germline ends. The CDR3 consists of 15 residues.

This clonotype was seen a few times. The chain recombines TRBV4-1 with TRBJ1-4, with D possibly matching TRBD1 (6 bases). Between the trimmed V and J ends, which lost 3 bases and 8 bases, there was a span of 19 bases. This CDR3 is 16 amino acids long. The V gene's germline CDR1 is MGHRA and CDR2 YSYEKL. CDR3 coding DNA: TGCGCCAGCAGCCATGCCCCTGGGACACAAGGGGAAAAACTGTTTTTT. Its protein product is CASSHAPGTQGEKLFF.

The CDR3: CASSDRANYEQYF. The CDR3 DNA reads TGTGCCAGCAGTGACAGGGCCAACTACGAGCAGTACTTC. V usage is TRBV6-2 or TRBV6-3 and J usage is TRBJ2-7, with 7 bases fitting TRBD1. J was trimmed by 3 bases and V by 5 bases; bases with no gene match: 4. The length of the CDR3 is 13 residues. The germline V gene encodes CDR1 MNHEY and CDR2 SVGEGT.

This clonotype has at least ten counts. The chain links TRBV4-2 to TRBJ2-3, with 13 bases lining up with TRBD2. Trimming cost V 4 bases and J 5 bases; bases outside gene matches: 3. CDR3 length: 15 amino acids. Germline V gene sequence: CDR1 LGHNA, CDR2 YNFKEQ. CDR3 nucleotide sequence: TGTGCCAGCAGCCGACTAGCGGGGGGACAAGATACGCAGTATTTT. Translating it yields CASSRLAGGQDTQYF.

CDR3 DNA: TGTGCCAGCAAGAGGACAGGGGGAACAACTAATGAAAAACTGTTTTTT. This encodes CASKRTGGTTNEKLFF. The chain combines TRBV6-6 with TRBJ1-4; 10 nucleotides agree with TRBD1. Germline V gene data show CDR1 as MNHNY and CDR2 as SVGAGI (reference sequence). The CDR3 has 16 residues. The trim removed 7 bases at V and 0 bases at J, leaving 5 bases unmatched.

This chain links TRBV4-3 with TRBJ1-3; D remains ambiguous. Trimming pared 0 bases from V and 0 bases from J, leaving 15 bases between. CDR1 and CDR2 from the germline V gene are LGHNA and YSLEER. The CDR3 runs to 18 residues. CDR3 sequence: CASSQDRAISSSGNTIYF. The CDR3, as DNA: TGCGCCAGCAGCCAAGATAGGGCGATATCAAGCTCTGGAAACACCATATATTTT.

This clonotype has only a few counts. The chain couples TRBV6-5 to TRBJ2-5; tentative D call: TRBD1 (5 bases). Germline-derived CDR1 and CDR2 are MNHEY and SVGAGI. The V end lost 2 bases, the J end lost 2 bases, and 12 bases lay between the germline ends. This CDR3 region has 15 residues. CDR3 in DNA: TGTGCCAGCAGTTACACAGGCGCACTTCAAGAGACCCAGTACTTC. Translation gives CASSYTGALQETQYF.

This chain uses TRBV19 with TRBJ1-6; 7 bases are a match to TRBD1. The germline V gene encodes CDR1 LNHDA and CDR2 SQIVND (reference sequence). The ends lost 10 bases at V and 7 bases at J; junction bases unmatched: 7. The CDR3 extends over 13 amino acids. CDR3 residues: CATRQGLNSPLHF. The CDR3 DNA reads as TGTGCCACCAGACAGGGTTTGAATTCACCCCTCCACTTT.

The chain uses TRBV19 and TRBJ2-6; D gene uncertain. CDR3 length equals 17 residues. The germline CDR1 and CDR2 sequences are LNHDA and SQIVND (reference sequence). Trimming removed 3 bases at V and 0 bases at J, with 12 bases between. The CDR3 DNA is TGTGCCAGTAGTATTGGTAACAAATACTCTGGGGCCAACGTCCTGACTTTC. Protein: CASSIGNKYSGANVLTF.

J is TRBJ2-7 and V is TRBV27; D possibly corresponds to TRBD1 (5 bases). The CDR3 has 13 residues. V was clipped by 5 bases and J by 2 bases, with 10 bases between them. CDR1 MNHEY and CDR2 SMNVEV come from the germline V gene (reference sequence). The CDR3 loop is CASSRTPTYEQYF. The DNA of the CDR3 is TGTGCCAGCAGTCGGACACCGACCTACGAGCAGTACTTC.

This clonotype was seen a few times. The chain has TRBV27 and TRBJ2-2; TRBD1 matches at 10 bases. The CDR3 is made up of 18 amino acids. Trimming at V came to 4 bases and at J to 6 bases, leaving 14 bases not matched to a gene. The germline CDR1 and CDR2 sequences are MNHEY and SMNVEV (reference sequence). The CDR3 nucleotides are TGTGCCAGCAGTTCCCAAATGGACAGGGGGATGGTGGCCGGGGAGCTGTTTTTT. Translating it yields CASSSQMDRGMVAGELFF.

The chain carries TRBV6-1 and TRBJ2-1; 11 bases align to TRBD2. Germline trimming cut 2 bases from V and 7 bases from J; bases unmatched to any gene: 7. The CDR3 sequence is 16 residues long. Germline V gene lookup returns CDR1 MNHNS and CDR2 SASEGT. CDR3 loop: CASSELAGGDFNEQFF. The DNA of the CDR3 is TGTGCCAGCAGTGAATTAGCGGGGGGGGACTTTAATGAGCAGTTCTTC.

This clonotype has a handful of counts. The J gene is TRBJ2-7, the V gene TRBV20-1; D gene uncertain. V dropped 2 bases and J dropped 0 bases, with 8 bases sitting between them. In germline, CDR1 is DFQATT, CDR2 SNEGSKA (reference sequence). The CDR3 length is 13 residues. The CDR3, as DNA: TGCAGTGCTAGAAAGGGAAGCTCCTACGAGCAGTACTTC. This gives the protein CSARKGSSYEQYF.

This clonotype has a handful of counts. This sequence joins TRBV5-1 and TRBJ1-3; no definite D call. This CDR3 spans 14 amino acids. Trimming cost V 5 bases and J 0 bases, with 9 bases left between them. Germline lookup yields CDR1 SGHRS and CDR2 YFSETQ. The CDR3 sequence: CASREESSGNTIYF. The CDR3 DNA sequence: TGCGCCAGCAGGGAGGAGAGCTCTGGAAACACCATATATTTT.

This clonotype was detected ten times or more. The rearrangement links TRBV7-2 to TRBJ2-7, with a weak D call TRBD1 (6 bases). CDR1 SGHTA and CDR2 FQGNSA come from the germline V gene. V was shortened by 3 bases and J by 5 bases, with 17 bases between the two germline ends. The CDR3 spans 15 residues. As DNA, the CDR3 is TGTGCCAGCAGCTTTGTTGTTTCAGGGGTCCACGAGCAGTACTTC. Protein: CASSFVVSGVHEQYF. The variable domain in full, completed from reference TRBV7-2 and TRBJ2-7, reads GAGVSQSPSNKVTEKGKDVELRCDPISGHTALYWYRQSLGQGLEFLIYFQGNSAPDKSGLPSDRFSAERTGGSVSTLTIQRTQQEDSAVYLCASSFVVSGVHEQYFGPGTRLTVT.

The chain has TRBV18 and TRBJ2-5, with 7 bases matching TRBD1. CDR3 length: 15 residues. J was trimmed by 5 bases and V by 3 bases; bases with no gene match: 9. Germline CDR1 and CDR2: KGHSH and LQKENI. This chain's CDR3 is CASSPDRKRMETQYF. The CDR3 DNA reads as TGTGCCAGCTCACCGGACAGGAAAAGGATGGAGACCCAGTACTTC.

This clonotype appeared a few times. The V and J genes are TRBV6-6 and TRBJ2-1, with a tentative D call TRBD2 (6 bases). Per germline, CDR1 MNHNY and CDR2 SVGAGI (reference sequence). The CDR3 extends over 15 amino acids. The germline V and J ends were trimmed by 0 bases and 3 bases, with 9 bases remaining between them. CDR3 sequence reads: CASSYSEGDYNEQFF. The CDR3 DNA is TGTGCCAGCAGTTACTCGGAGGGCGACTACAATGAGCAGTTCTTC.

The chain couples TRBV19 to TRBJ2-4; 11 nucleotides match TRBD2. Trimming took 4 bases from V and 1 from J; bases not matched to a gene: 0. Germline V gene lookup returns CDR1 LNHDA and CDR2 SQIVND (reference sequence). This CDR3 is 15 amino acids long. CDR3 amino acids: CASSTSGGAKNIQYF. The CDR3 DNA reads as TGTGCCAGTAGTACTAGCGGGGGGGCCAAAAACATTCAGTACTTC.

The genes are TRBV4-1 and TRBJ1-1; no definite D call. V was trimmed by 4 bases and J by 0 bases, leaving 15 bases between them. The CDR3 extends over 16 amino acids. Germline CDR1 reads MGHRA; CDR2 reads YSYEKL. The CDR3 reads CASSPQPSAMNTEAFF. The DNA for the CDR3 is TGCGCCAGCAGCCCTCAACCTAGCGCGATGAACACTGAAGCTTTCTTT.

The chain couples TRBV7-2 to TRBJ2-7; the match to TRBD1 covers 12 bases. The V gene's germline CDR1 is SGHTA and CDR2 FQGNSA. V dropped 3 bases and J dropped 3; count of bases not matched to a gene: 3. This CDR3 is built from 15 residues. As DNA, the CDR3 is TGTGCCAGCAGCTTTGGGACAGGGGGCAGCTACGAGCAGTACTTC. Encoded protein: CASSFGTGGSYEQYF.

V and J are TRBV6-5 and TRBJ2-3, with 8 bases aligning to TRBD2. In germline, CDR1 is MNHEY, CDR2 SVGAGI. The CDR3 extends over 14 amino acids. The CDR3 DNA reads TGTGCGACCCGGGGGGGTGGTAACACAGATACGCAGTATTTT. Translation: CATRGGGNTDTQYF.

J is TRBJ2-3 and V is TRBV12-3 or TRBV12-4; D perhaps matches TRBD2 (6 bases). The V end was cut by 4 bases, the J end by 2 bases, with 13 bases between. The CDR3 extends over 15 amino acids. The CDR3 nucleotides are TGTGCCAGCAGTTCGAACCGGGGGTTCACAGATACGCAGTATTTT. This sequence encodes CASSSNRGFTDTQYF.

This clonotype occurred many times. The chain's CDR3 is CASSIAELYEQYF. The CDR3 DNA is TGTGCCAGTAGTATAGCGGAGCTCTACGAGCAGTACTTC. V usage is TRBV19 and J usage is TRBJ2-7; D is unresolved. The CDR3 contains 13 residues. Germline CDR1 is LNHDA and CDR2 is SQIVND (reference sequence). The V gene lost 1 base and the J gene lost 3 bases, with 7 bases spanning the gap.

Many counts were recorded for this clonotype. The chain recombines TRBV24-1 with TRBJ1-2, with a possible D match to TRBD1 (6 bases). The ends were cut back, 3 bases at V and 4 bases at J, with 20 bases in the middle. The germline CDR1 and CDR2 sequences are KGHDR and SFDVKD. This CDR3 has 17 amino acids. Here the CDR3 DNA reads TGTGCCACCAGTGATCGTGAAGGGGGGCCCCCCTCCTATGGCTACACCTTC. It codes for CATSDREGGPPSYGYTF.

The chain joins TRBV12-3 or TRBV12-4 to TRBJ2-3; 8 nucleotides agree with TRBD1. J gave up 6 bases and V 5 bases, and 10 bases lay outside the gene matches. The CDR3 is made up of 15 amino acids. The CDR3 bases are TGTGCCAGCAGTCCTACCGGGACAGGACTGGATACGCAGTATTTT. This gives the protein CASSPTGTGLDTQYF.

This clonotype was observed once. The chain joins TRBV7-9 to TRBJ2-7; 7 nucleotides match TRBD1. Germline values: CDR1 SEHNR, CDR2 FQNEAQ (reference sequence). V lost 4 bases, J lost 2 bases, and 8 bases stayed unmatched. CDR3 length: 15 residues. The CDR3 DNA is TGTGCCAGCAGCTCGTCGACAGGGTCCCCCTACGAGCAGTACTTC. Amino acid sequence: CASSSSTGSPYEQYF.

This clonotype has just one count. The V and J genes are TRBV5-4 and TRBJ1-1; 9 bases line up with TRBD1. The CDR3 extends over 17 amino acids. Trimming at V came to 0 bases and at J to 1 base, leaving 7 bases not matched to a gene. Germline V gene sequence: CDR1 SGHNT, CDR2 YYREEE (reference sequence). DNA of the CDR3: TGTGCCAGCAGCTTGGAACAGGGGGCTATGGGGAACACTGAAGCTTTCTTT. As protein: CASSLEQGAMGNTEAFF. Combining the CDR3 with reference TRBV5-4 and TRBJ1-1 gives the whole variable domain ETGVTQSPTHLIKTRGQQVTLRCSSQSGHNTVSWYQQALGQGPQFIFQYYREEENGRGNFPPRFSGLQFPNYSSELNVNALELDDSALYLCASSLEQGAMGNTEAFFGQGTRLTVV.

The chain joins TRBV6-2 or TRBV6-3 to TRBJ2-5; D is unclear. This CDR3 comprises 14 residues. Germline V gene lookup returns CDR1 MNHEY and CDR2 SVGEGT. With 5 bases removed from V and 2 bases from J, the gap between germline ends came to 12 bases. CDR3 sequence reads: CASSPPGNQETQYF. In DNA, the CDR3 is TGTGCCAGCAGTCCTCCGGGCAATCAAGAGACCCAGTACTTC.

This clonotype showed up just a few times. The chain links TRBV3-1 to TRBJ1-1; possible D gene TRBD1, 5 bases. From germline, CDR1 is LGHDT and CDR2 YNNKEL (reference sequence). V lost 1 base to trimming and J lost 1 base, with 10 bases between them. The CDR3 is 15 residues long. The CDR3 region has the DNA TGTGCCAGCAGCCAAGCAGGGCCGGCGAACACTGAAGCTTTCTTT. This gives the protein CASSQAGPANTEAFF.

This clonotype was recorded at least ten times. The J gene is TRBJ1-2, the V gene TRBV5-6, with D perhaps matching TRBD1 (5 bases). Germline V CDR1 and CDR2: SGHDT, YYEEEE. V lost 4 bases, J lost 3 bases, and 13 bases lay in between. The CDR3 spans 14 residues. The CDR3 protein is CASSAGTAYYGYTF. The CDR3 DNA sequence: TGTGCCAGCAGCGCAGGGACCGCATACTATGGCTACACCTTC.

This clonotype came up a few times. J is TRBJ2-7 and V is TRBV12-3 or TRBV12-4; tentatively, D is TRBD1 (5 bases). V was cut by 4 bases and J by 3 bases, with 13 bases left in between. The CDR3 has 14 residues. The CDR3, as DNA: TGTGCCAGCAGTTCACTGACAGCATACTACGAGCAGTACTTC. Translation gives CASSSLTAYYEQYF.